The rows below give T cell receptor beta chains drawn from one sample of a study of blood T cell repertoires in COVID-19. The repertoire was sequenced with immunoSEQ multiplex PCR; TCRdb's copy has only in-frame clones and lacks some. This table has 200,000 to 300,000 clones, almost 85% appearing once. What was sequenced was peripheral blood. The receptors shown here come from a man aged 50 or older with acute or convalescent COVID-19. CDR3s include the opening cysteine and the closing phenylalanine or tryptophan. The D gene is left open where the match is weak. The listing skips clone size in some rows; elsewhere it reads once, few, many or a size class.

d_gene	v_gene	abundance	j_gene	CDR3aa	CDR3nt
.	TRBV5-4	.	TRBJ2-3	CASSYSSPLTDTQYF	TGTGCCAGCTCCTACTCCTCCCCTCTCACAGATACGCAGTATTTT
TRBD2	TRBV5-1	.	TRBJ2-3	CASSLAGTTFTDTQYF	TGCGCCAGCAGCTTGGCCGGGACTACGTTCACAGATACGCAGTATTTT
.	TRBV29-1	.	TRBJ2-7	CSAGGYEQYF	TGCAGCGCCGGGGGATACGAGCAGTACTTC
TRBD1	TRBV19	.	TRBJ1-5	CASSTPPGQFIGQPQHF	TGTGCCAGTAGTACTCCTCCGGGACAGTTCATCGGGCAGCCCCAGCATTTT
TRBD1	TRBV6-5	.	TRBJ1-1	CASRQDRGHTEAFF	TGTGCCAGCAGACAGGACAGGGGGCATACTGAAGCTTTCTTT
TRBD1	TRBV10-1	.	TRBJ2-7	CASSAGQGFEQYF	TGCGCCAGCAGTGCGGGACAGGGGTTCGAGCAGTACTTC
.	TRBV2	.	TRBJ1-1	CASSFGSGRGNTEAFF	TGTGCCAGCAGTTTCGGCTCTGGCAGGGGGAACACTGAAGCTTTCTTT
TRBD1	TRBV3-1/TRBV3-2	.	TRBJ2-1	CASSISGTGTNYEQFF	TGTGCCAGCAGCATATCAGGGACAGGGACGAACTATGAGCAGTTCTTC
TRBD2	TRBV14	.	TRBJ2-5	CASSRDYQRTQYF	TGTGCCAGCAGCCGGGACTACCAACGGACCCAGTACTTC
TRBD1	TRBV5-5	once	TRBJ2-1	CASSFNRGIVNEQFF	TGTGCCAGCAGCTTCAACAGGGGGATAGTGAATGAGCAGTTCTTC
TRBD1	TRBV11-3	.	TRBJ1-4	CAVSDRHEKLFF	TGTGCCGTCTCGGACAGGCATGAAAAACTGTTTTTT
TRBD2	TRBV9	once	TRBJ2-7	CASSVGLAGVYEQYF	TGTGCCAGCAGCGTTGGACTAGCGGGAGTCTACGAGCAGTACTTC
TRBD1	TRBV9	few	TRBJ2-7	CASSVAGQGYEQYF	TGTGCCAGCAGCGTAGCCGGACAGGGCTACGAGCAGTACTTC
TRBD1	TRBV5-5	few	TRBJ1-5	CASSLERQGTQPQHF	TGTGCCAGCAGCTTGGAAAGACAGGGGACCCAGCCCCAGCATTTT
TRBD2	TRBV4-1	.	TRBJ2-7	CASSPGTSGRDSYEQYF	TGCGCCAGCAGCCCCGGGACTAGCGGGAGGGACTCCTACGAGCAGTACTTC
TRBD1	TRBV4-2	.	TRBJ1-5	CASSQTGTGAQPQHF	TGTGCCAGCAGCCAGACCGGGACAGGGGCTCAGCCCCAGCATTTT